This T cell receptor beta chain originates from a study of T cell repertoires in cytomegalovirus infection (dated by TCRdb to the late 2010s). Concerning the study at large: Alongside well-studied HLA-B-restricted epitopes, the peptide stimulations were aimed at recently identified HLA-C-restricted CMV epitopes, whose presentation resists viral immunomodulation. The HLA type of each donor mattered for the analysis, because public TCR beta signatures pointed to carriage of CMV infection along with the matching HLA type.

Paper-wide results and their limitations: In both this cohort and an independent cohort of several hundred donors, the cumulative frequency of public TCR beta family members distinguished carriers of CMV infection plus the relevant HLA type. The ex vivo response was dominated by HLA-C-restricted CMV-specific TCR beta clonotypes, which also provided the single most frequent clonotype in two of eight donors.

The sample's treatment or condition label, in plain terms: in vitro stimulation with specific CMV peptide epitopes to enrich CMV-specific T cells. The CDR3 measures 15 amino acids from cysteine to phenylalanine. Of all the DNA, just the CDR3 is kept, 45 bases in frame from base 1. V sheds 6 bases and J sheds 4 bases, leaving 13 bases between their ends. The germline V gene provides CDR1 MDHEN and CDR2 SYDVKM. A word on this clonotype: Its antigen is unknown. Per-base qualities were not stored, and no clone one base away is much larger.

The data were produced on an Illumina HiSeq 1500. Clones were called with MiXCR by TCRdb after fastp trimmed the public reads at Q25, and only in-frame beta chains were retained. Rows are unified per CDR3 protein, each entry keeping the most common DNA and genes. The sample has around 430,000 distinct CDR3 sequences on record, about 42% of them singletons. Of the sample, roughly two fifths falls within the top ten clones. Recombination joined TRBV28 with TRBJ2-6, with a weak D call of TRBD1 (6 bases match). The receptor was derived from a human donor in good health (CMV status not recorded). Some clones in this sample may be carry-over from other donors' samples. Sequencing was performed on cultured PBMCs, taken from culture after CMV antigen stimulation. CDR3 sequence: CASSPSGVGANVLTF. The base sequence is TGTGCCAGCAGCCCTTCAGGGGTCGGGGCCAACGTCCTGACTTTC.